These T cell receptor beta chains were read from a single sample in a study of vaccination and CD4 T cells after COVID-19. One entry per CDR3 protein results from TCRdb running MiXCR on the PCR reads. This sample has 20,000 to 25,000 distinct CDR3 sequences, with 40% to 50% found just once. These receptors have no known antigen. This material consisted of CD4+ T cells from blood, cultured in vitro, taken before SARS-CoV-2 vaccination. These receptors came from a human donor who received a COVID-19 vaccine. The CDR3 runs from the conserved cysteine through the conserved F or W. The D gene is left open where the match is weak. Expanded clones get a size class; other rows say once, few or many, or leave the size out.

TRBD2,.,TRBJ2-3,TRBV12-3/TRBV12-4,CASSLSGGTDTQYF,TGTGCCAGCAGTTTAAGCGGGGGCACAGATACGCAGTATTTT
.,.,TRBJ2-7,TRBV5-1,CASSPGTSDEQYF,TGCGCCAGCAGCCCCGGGACTTCGGATGAGCAGTACTTC
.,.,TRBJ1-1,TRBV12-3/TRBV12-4,CASSFQWGNTEAFF,TGTGCCAGCAGTTTTCAATGGGGGAACACTGAAGCTTTCTTT
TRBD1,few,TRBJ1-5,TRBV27,CASSFSQGARSNQPQHF,TGTGCCAGCAGTTTCTCGCAGGGGGCGCGGAGCAATCAGCCCCAGCATTTT
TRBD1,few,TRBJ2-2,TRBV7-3,CASSEQGPNTGELFF,TGTGCCAGCAGCGAACAGGGGCCGAACACCGGGGAGCTGTTTTTT
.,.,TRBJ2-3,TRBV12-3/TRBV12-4,CASSLVAVHTDTQYF,TGTGCCAGCAGTTTGGTAGCGGTACACACAGATACGCAGTATTTT
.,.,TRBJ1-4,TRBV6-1,CASSGTRGFNEKLFF,TGTGCCAGCAGTGGAACCAGGGGTTTTAATGAAAAACTGTTTTTT
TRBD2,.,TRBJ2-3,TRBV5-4,CASSLRRGGASTDTQYF,TGTGCCAGCAGCTTGCGTCGCGGGGGAGCTAGCACAGATACGCAGTATTTT
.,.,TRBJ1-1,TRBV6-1,CASTPGVGNTEAFF,TGTGCCAGCACCCCGGGGGTTGGGAACACTGAAGCTTTCTTT
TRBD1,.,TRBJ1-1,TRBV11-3,CASSLEGTAFSSTEAFF,TGTGCCAGCAGCTTAGAAGGGACAGCCTTTAGCAGCACTGAAGCTTTCTTT
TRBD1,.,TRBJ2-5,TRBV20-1,CSAFDRTRGETQYF,TGCAGTGCTTTCGACAGGACCAGGGGGGAGACCCAGTACTTC
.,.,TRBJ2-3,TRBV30,CAWSVSVGTQYF,TGTGCCTGGAGTGTATCCGTTGGTACGCAGTATTTT
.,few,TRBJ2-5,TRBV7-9,CASSARRDKAQQETQYF,TGTGCCAGCAGCGCGCGACGTGACAAGGCCCAACAAGAGACCCAGTACTTC
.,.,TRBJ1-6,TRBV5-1,CASSLGPSGDSPLHF,TGCGCCAGCAGCTTAGGACCCTCGGGGGATTCACCCCTCCACTTT
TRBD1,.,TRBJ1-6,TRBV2,CASSGGQGRWGPLHF,TGTGCCAGCAGTGGGGGACAGGGAAGGTGGGGACCCCTCCACTTT
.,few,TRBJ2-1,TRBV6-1,CASSEGPSSYNEQFF,TGTGCCAGCAGTGAAGGGCCAAGCTCCTACAATGAGCAGTTCTTC
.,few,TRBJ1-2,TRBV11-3,CASSTPNRDGYTF,TGTGCCAGCAGCACCCCAAACAGGGACGGCTACACCTTC
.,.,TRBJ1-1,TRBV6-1,CASSARGVETEAFF,TGTGCCAGCAGTGCGCGAGGTGTGGAGACTGAAGCTTTCTTT
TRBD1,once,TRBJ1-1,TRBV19,CASSVGPGTVMNTEAFF,TGTGCCAGTAGTGTGGGGCCTGGGACAGTCATGAACACTGAAGCTTTCTTT
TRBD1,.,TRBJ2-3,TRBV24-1,CATSDTGTATSTDTQYF,TGTGCCACCAGTGATACCGGGACAGCCACTAGCACAGATACGCAGTATTTT
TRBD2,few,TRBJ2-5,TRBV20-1,CSATVNRGGVETQYF,TGCAGTGCTACCGTCAATCGGGGGGGGGTTGAGACCCAGTACTTC
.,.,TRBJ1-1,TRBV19,CASSIDRAVNTEAFF,TGTGCCAGTAGTATAGATCGGGCAGTTAACACTGAAGCTTTCTTT
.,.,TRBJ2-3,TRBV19,CASSIGQGGGDTQYF,TGTGCCAGTAGTATAGGTCAGGGGGGAGGAGATACGCAGTATTTT
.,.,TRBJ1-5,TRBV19,CASSIQREGGPQHF,TGTGCCAGTAGTATTCAGAGAGAAGGGGGGCCCCAGCATTTT
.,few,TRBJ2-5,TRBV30,CAWELGQETQYF,TGTGCCTGGGAATTAGGGCAAGAGACCCAGTACTTC
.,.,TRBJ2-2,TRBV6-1,CASSRTGIAGELFF,TGTGCCAGCAGCAGAACAGGGATTGCCGGGGAGCTGTTTTTT
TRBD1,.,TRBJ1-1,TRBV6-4,CASSQGVNTEAFF,TGTGCCAGCAGTCAGGGGGTGAACACTGAAGCTTTCTTT
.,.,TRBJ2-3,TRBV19,CASKLTWVADTQYF,TGTGCCAGTAAACTTACTTGGGTAGCAGATACGCAGTATTTT
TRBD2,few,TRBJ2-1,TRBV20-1,CSAQHRAGIGEQFF,TGCAGTGCCCAGCATAGAGCGGGGATCGGTGAGCAGTTCTTC
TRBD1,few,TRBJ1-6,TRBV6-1,CASSERLTGINSPLHF,TGTGCCAGCAGTGAGAGGCTGACAGGGATCAATTCACCCCTCCACTTT